Given below is one T cell receptor (beta chain) in context. Its antigen is not yet known. It has no much larger one-base neighbor in the sample; base qualities were not kept. This entry comes from a study of blood T cell repertoires in COVID-19 (dated by TCRdb to 2020 to 2021). Regarding the study in general: The collaborator samples originated in the United States, Italy and Spain and spanned the acute and convalescent phases of COVID-19. The prospective study material was composed of cDNA or gDNA derived from T cells, B-cell-depleted T cells, or PBMCs. The dataset comprised deeply sampled blood TCRbeta repertoires from subjects exposed to, actively infected with, or recovered from COVID-19. A freely available public database, intended as a resource for researchers studying the immune response to SARS-CoV-2, is where the repertoires were released. The samples were drawn from two sources: the first 160 participants of the ongoing ImmuneRACE study, and fewer than 1,500 subjects contributed by 6 global collaborators. Nearly every sample came with metadata listing a de-identified subject ID, COVID-19 status, age in years and sex. Where HLA class I and class II types were available, the types were taken from metadata supplied by the sample provider, not from assay-based typing. Beyond this particular receptor, the publication reports: How much clinical and demographic metadata was included differed by source and by participant, and the metadata was provided uncurated.

Each collaborating institution followed its own protocols to collect whole blood in K2EDTA tubes. For TCRbeta analysis, collaborators shipped samples in one of three forms: frozen whole blood, isolated PBMCs, or DNA extracted from either of those sample types. TCRbeta CDR3 regions were amplified from genomic DNA by means of the immunoSEQ Assay, a bias-controlled multiplex PCR. Processing in the source paper ran as follows. Nucleated cell counts per sample were estimated from amplification of reference gene primers within the assay. Sequence reads were collapsed and filtered to measure the absolute abundance of every unique TCRbeta CDR3 rearrangement. For each sample, productive Simpson clonality was calculated as the square root of Simpson's diversity index over productive rearrangements. Held by TCRdb, this immuneACCESS table contains in-frame sequences only and omits some clones. Under half of the omission traces to an unresolved V gene where checked; the cause of the rest is unknown. That table is the source of V, J and clone size, and D and trimming were worked out from the DNA. Recorded for this sample are 35,000 or so clones; roughly 80% of them occurred a single time. Around 28% of the sample is in the top ten clones.

The clonotype originates from a man at least 80 years old with active or convalescent COVID-19. The specimen was peripheral blood.

The encoded CDR3 is CASSPLDSETYNEQFF. The nucleotides are TGTGCCAGCTCACCGTTAGACAGCGAAACCTACAATGAGCAGTTCTTC. The chain joins TRBV18 to TRBJ2-1, and the D gene may be TRBD1, 5 bases matching. From the cysteine up to the phenylalanine, the CDR3 has a length of 16 residues. The entry retains the CDR3 DNA only, 48 bases that are in frame from base 1. Cut back by 3 bases and 2 bases, the V and J ends lie 14 bases apart. CDR1 and CDR2 (KGHSH, LQKENI) derive from the germline V gene.